This T cell receptor beta chain derives from a study of human T cells and chemical hapten exposure. Time point specified: patch test 3, about 24 weeks after DPC sensitization. Treatment in this sample: therapeutic diphenylcyclopropenone sensitization with weekly scalp DPC. Blood was collected ahead of every patch test applied. Unseparated into fractions, whole blood served as the source from which total RNA was extracted. TCRdb independently ran MiXCR on the RACE reads; one entry per CDR3 protein. Of about 97,000 distinct CDR3 sequences in the sample, 25% to 35% were seen once. Germline V CDR1 and CDR2: DFQATT, SNEGSKA (reference sequence). This CDR3 is 13 amino acids long. V lost 2 bases and J 6 bases, leaving 14 bases between the germline ends.

The J gene is TRBJ2-7, the V gene TRBV20-1; the D gene could be TRBD1 or TRBD2 (5 bases each). The source material was whole blood, sampled in connection with sensitization to the hapten diphenylcyclopropenone (DPC). This receptor was obtained from a man aged 40-49 years with alopecia areata. Some clones in this sample may be carry-over from other donors' samples. The chain's CDR3 is CSARPGAYGEQYF. CDR3 nucleotide sequence: TGCAGTGCTAGACCCGGGGCCTACGGCGAGCAGTACTTC.